A selection of T cell receptor beta chains follows, all from one sample in a study of cytomegalovirus exposure and HLA in healthy donors. TCRdb keeps only in-frame clones here, not all; method: immunoSEQ multiplex PCR. The table has approximately 160,000 clones, 89% seen once. Sequences were obtained from PBMCs. These receptors came from a young woman in good health and CMV-seropositive. The CDR3 runs from the conserved cysteine through the conserved F or W. A D gene is named only where the DNA matches it firmly. Expanded clones get a size class; other rows say once, few or many, or leave the size out.

j_gene	v_gene	abundance	d_gene	CDR3nt	CDR3aa
TRBJ2-7	TRBV7-9	.	TRBD2	TGTGCCAGCAGCTTCGGACTAGTTGACGAGCAGTACTTC	CASSFGLVDEQYF
TRBJ2-7	TRBV7-2	.	.	TGTGCCAGCAGCGAGGATCGTTACGAGCAGTACTTC	CASSEDRYEQYF
TRBJ2-7	TRBV5-1	.	TRBD2	TGCGCCAGCAGCTTGATCGGACTAGCGGGAGCCTACGAGCAGTACTTC	CASSLIGLAGAYEQYF
TRBJ1-1	TRBV5-4	.	.	TGTGCCAGCAGCTTGGAAATCGGACTTGGGAACACTGAAGCTTTCTTT	CASSLEIGLGNTEAFF
TRBJ1-2	TRBV5-1	few	.	TGCGCCAGCAGCTTCTCGGCGGGGAACTATGGCTACACCTTC	CASSFSAGNYGYTF
TRBJ2-5	TRBV6-1	.	TRBD2	TGTGCCAGCAGTGCCCAAAAACTAGCGGGAGGGTTGGAGACCCAGTACTTC	CASSAQKLAGGLETQYF
TRBJ2-5	TRBV7-9	.	.	TGTGCCAGCAGCCCGGGTCTTAGTGGGGAGACCCAGTACTTC	CASSPGLSGETQYF
TRBJ2-7	TRBV7-9	.	TRBD2	TGTGCCAGCAGCATCGGACTAGCGGGAGGGAACTACGAGCAGTACTTC	CASSIGLAGGNYEQYF
TRBJ2-2	TRBV9	.	TRBD2	TGTGCCAGCAGCGTAGTCCCTAGCGGGAACACCGGGGAGCTGTTTTTT	CASSVVPSGNTGELFF
TRBJ2-7	TRBV6-1	few	.	TGTGCCAGCAGTGACCCTTTCCGTGCCTACGAGCAGTACTTC	CASSDPFRAYEQYF
TRBJ1-1	TRBV28	.	.	TGTGCCAGCAGTCCCGCGGGGGGGCGGGAAACTGAAGCTTTCTTT	CASSPAGGRETEAFF
TRBJ2-6	TRBV6-1	.	.	TGTGCCAGCAGTGGACAGGTCATCTCTGGGGCCAACGTCCTGACTTTC	CASSGQVISGANVLTF
TRBJ2-2	TRBV19	.	TRBD2	TGTGCCAGTTCATCAAGGACTAGCGGGAGGAACACCGGGGAGCTGTTTTTT	CASSSRTSGRNTGELFF
TRBJ2-1	TRBV7-3	.	.	TGTGCCAGCAGCTTAGTAGGGAGACTGTCGGGTGAGCAGTTCTTC	CASSLVGRLSGEQFF
TRBJ2-3	TRBV6-5	.	.	TGTGCCAGCAGTTACTCGATCCCTTGGAGAGATACGCAGTATTTT	CASSYSIPWRDTQYF
TRBJ2-1	TRBV19	.	TRBD2	TGTGCCAGTAGTTTGACAGCGGGAGTCTACAATGAGCAGTTCTTC	CASSLTAGVYNEQFF
TRBJ1-2	TRBV28	.	.	TGTGCCAGCAGGTCACAGGGCTATGGCTACACCTTC	CASRSQGYGYTF
TRBJ2-5	TRBV4-2	.	TRBD2	TGTGCCAGCAGCCCAAGGACTAGCGACCAAGAGACCCAGTACTTC	CASSPRTSDQETQYF
TRBJ2-7	TRBV6-1	.	.	TGTGCCAGCAAACAGGCCTACGAGCAGTACTTC	CASKQAYEQYF
TRBJ1-4	TRBV7-9	.	.	TGTGCCAGCAGCTCTGGGGGCAGGGTAGAGGAAAAACTGTTTTTT	CASSSGGRVEEKLFF
TRBJ1-2	TRBV6-1	once	.	TGTGCCAGCAGTGAAGGGGGAACAGGGTATGGCTACACCTTC	CASSEGGTGYGYTF
TRBJ1-1	TRBV7-3	.	.	TGTGCCAGCAGTCAGGGACAGAACACTGAAGCTTTCTTT	CASSQGQNTEAFF
TRBJ2-1	TRBV10-3	many	.	TGTGCCATCAGCCAGGGGATGTATGAGCAGTTCTTC	CAISQGMYEQFF
TRBJ1-1	TRBV6-1	.	.	TGTGCCAGCAGTGAAGTGGAGGGGACCACTGAAGCTTTCTTT	CASSEVEGTTEAFF
TRBJ2-3	TRBV30	.	TRBD2	TGTGCCTGGTCGACTAGCGGGAGCACAGATACGCAGTATTTT	CAWSTSGSTDTQYF
TRBJ2-1	TRBV28	.	TRBD2	TGTGCCAGCACCCCGTTTCGGATAGCGGGAGGGAGCTTCAATGAGCAGTTCTTC	CASTPFRIAGGSFNEQFF
TRBJ2-1	TRBV4-3	.	.	TGCGCCAGCAGCCATGCACAGACAGGTTTTTACAATGAGCAGTTCTTC	CASSHAQTGFYNEQFF
TRBJ1-5	TRBV29-1	once	.	TGCAGCGTCGCAGGGGACAATCAGCCCCAGCATTTT	CSVAGDNQPQHF
TRBJ1-5	TRBV7-9	.	.	TGTGCCAGCAGCGGAACAGGGTCTAGCAATCAGCCCCAGCATTTT	CASSGTGSSNQPQHF
TRBJ2-5	TRBV18	.	.	TGTGCCAGCTCACCACCGATGAGTCAAGAGACCCAGTACTTC	CASSPPMSQETQYF
TRBJ1-1	TRBV28	.	.	TGTGCCAGCAGTTTAGTCTTATCTGCTGAAGCTTTCTTT	CASSLVLSAEAFF
TRBJ2-2	TRBV2	once	TRBD1	TGTGCCAGCAGTCCCACAGGGGTCTTGGGCACCGGGGAGCTGTTTTTT	CASSPTGVLGTGELFF
TRBJ2-7	TRBV19	.	TRBD2	TGTGCCAGTAGTGGCCAGCGGGGATTCTCCTACGAGCAGTACTTC	CASSGQRGFSYEQYF
TRBJ2-7	TRBV13	.	.	TGTGCCAGCAGCTTACCGGGGACCTACGAGCAGTACTTC	CASSLPGTYEQYF
TRBJ2-1	TRBV4-2	.	TRBD2	TGTGCCAGCAGCCAGTCTGCGACTAGCGGCCTTGAGCAGTTCTTC	CASSQSATSGLEQFF
TRBJ1-2	TRBV10-2	.	TRBD1	TGCGCCAGCAGCCTCATTACACCGGGACAGGGATATGGCTACACCTTC	CASSLITPGQGYGYTF
TRBJ2-5	TRBV29-1	.	TRBD2	TGCAGCGTTATAGGACAGCGGGGGGAGACCCAGTACTTC	CSVIGQRGETQYF
TRBJ2-7	TRBV10-3	once	.	TGTGCCATCAGTGAGCTAGGGGAAGGAGTGGAAGAGCAGTACTTC	CAISELGEGVEEQYF
TRBJ2-3	TRBV12-5	.	TRBD2	TGTGCTAGTGGTGGACTAGGGAGGGCAGATACGCAGTATTTT	CASGGLGRADTQYF
TRBJ2-3	TRBV7-2	.	.	TGTGCCAGCAGCTTAGGGCTAGTTCCCGGCACAGATACGCAGTATTTT	CASSLGLVPGTDTQYF
TRBJ1-2	TRBV20-1	.	.	TGCAGTGCTCCTGAGATCTATGGCTACACCTTC	CSAPEIYGYTF
TRBJ2-5	TRBV5-1	.	TRBD2	TGCGCCAGCAGCTGGGGACTAGCGGGATCGAGGGAGACCCAGTACTTC	CASSWGLAGSRETQYF
TRBJ1-2	TRBV28	.	.	TGTGCCAGCAGCGGGACTAACTATGGCTACACCTTC	CASSGTNYGYTF
TRBJ2-1	TRBV12-5	.	TRBD2	TGTGCTAGTGGTTTGACTAGCGGGAGGGCCTACAATGAGCAGTTCTTC	CASGLTSGRAYNEQFF
TRBJ2-2	TRBV30	once	.	TGTGCCTGGAGTCAGGGTGACACCGGGGAGCTGTTTTTT	CAWSQGDTGELFF
TRBJ2-1	TRBV29-1	many	TRBD2	TGCAGCGCATGCCTCGGGACTAGCGGTTCCAATGAGCAGTTCTTC	CSACLGTSGSNEQFF